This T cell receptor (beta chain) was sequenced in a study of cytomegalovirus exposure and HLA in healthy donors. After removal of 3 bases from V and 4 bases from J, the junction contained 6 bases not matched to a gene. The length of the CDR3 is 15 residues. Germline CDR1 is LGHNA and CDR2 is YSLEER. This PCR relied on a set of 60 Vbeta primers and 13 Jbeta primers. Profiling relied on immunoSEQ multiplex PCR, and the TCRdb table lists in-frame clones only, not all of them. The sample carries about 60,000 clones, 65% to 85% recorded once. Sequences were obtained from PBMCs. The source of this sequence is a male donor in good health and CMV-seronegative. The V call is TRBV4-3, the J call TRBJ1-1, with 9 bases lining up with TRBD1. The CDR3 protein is CASSQDRGGSTEAFF. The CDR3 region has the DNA TGCGCCAGCAGCCAGGACAGGGGAGGCAGCACTGAAGCTTTCTTT.